This paragraph reports one TCR beta chain. What it recognizes is unknown. Germline trimming cut 3 bases from V and 5 bases from J; bases unmatched to any gene: 1. The CDR3 loop spans 13 amino acids. Per germline, CDR1 MGHRA and CDR2 YSYEKL. The PCR contained 60 Vbeta and 13 Jbeta primers. TCRdb's copy holds only in-frame clones and misses some; the assay was immunoSEQ multiplex PCR. Seen here are about 210,000 clones, over 80% observed once, and the top ten hold roughly 6%. The source of the sample is a study of cytomegalovirus exposure and HLA in healthy donors. The study's findings and limits: Highly shared variants forming one cluster were likely a sequencing artifact. The study had only CMV serostatus as immune exposure information.

The chain combines TRBV4-1 with TRBJ2-1, with 7 nucleotides matching TRBD1. The receptor was isolated from a middle-aged man in good health and CMV-seropositive. Sequencing input: PBMCs. CDR3 nucleotide sequence: TGCGCCAGCAGCCAGACAGGGAACAATGAGCAGTTCTTC. It encodes CASSQTGNNEQFF.